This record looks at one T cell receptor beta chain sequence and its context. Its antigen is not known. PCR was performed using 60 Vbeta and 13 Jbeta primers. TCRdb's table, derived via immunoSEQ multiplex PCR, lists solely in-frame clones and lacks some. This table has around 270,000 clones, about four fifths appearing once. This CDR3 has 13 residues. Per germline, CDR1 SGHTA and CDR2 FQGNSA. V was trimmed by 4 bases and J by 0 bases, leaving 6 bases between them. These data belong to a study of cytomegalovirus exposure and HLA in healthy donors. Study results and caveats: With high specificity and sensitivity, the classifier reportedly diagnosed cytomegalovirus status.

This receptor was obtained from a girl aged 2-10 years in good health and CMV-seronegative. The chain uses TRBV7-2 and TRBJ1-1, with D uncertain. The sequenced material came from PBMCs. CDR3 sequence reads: CASSSQMNTEAFF. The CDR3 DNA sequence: TGTGCCAGCAGCTCTCAGATGAACACTGAAGCTTTCTTT.